This T cell receptor (beta chain) emerged from a study of CD8+ T cells in alopecia areata. Study information: Oral tofacitinib (5 to 10 mg twice daily) was administered to treated patients.

TCR sequencing used cDNA made by reverse transcription of extracted RNA. Generated by immunoSEQ multiplex PCR, the TCRdb table keeps only in-frame clones and is missing some. The table lists about 300,000 clones, over 45% of them singletons. Study outcomes and limitations: A large proportion of expanded lesional clones were detected persisting in scalp and blood during tofacitinib. Researchers reported that TCR sharing among patients proved less clear than in mice, possibly HLA-linked.

As for this clone: Its antigen is unknown.

Treatment in this sample: oral pan-JAK inhibitor, 5-10 mg twice daily. This receptor was obtained from a human donor with alopecia areata. The specimen was CD4+ T cells sorted from blood, collected at week 24, from a patient treated with tofacitinib.

CDR3 DNA: TGCGCCAGCAGCCAAGCCGGGCGTCAGCCCCAGCATTTT. Amino acid sequence: CASSQAGRQPQHF. V gene TRBV4-1 combines with J gene TRBJ1-5; D is unclear. CDR3 size: 13 residues. V lost 1 base and J 6 bases, leaving 7 bases between the germline ends. CDR1 is MGHRA and CDR2 is YSYEKL in the germline V gene.